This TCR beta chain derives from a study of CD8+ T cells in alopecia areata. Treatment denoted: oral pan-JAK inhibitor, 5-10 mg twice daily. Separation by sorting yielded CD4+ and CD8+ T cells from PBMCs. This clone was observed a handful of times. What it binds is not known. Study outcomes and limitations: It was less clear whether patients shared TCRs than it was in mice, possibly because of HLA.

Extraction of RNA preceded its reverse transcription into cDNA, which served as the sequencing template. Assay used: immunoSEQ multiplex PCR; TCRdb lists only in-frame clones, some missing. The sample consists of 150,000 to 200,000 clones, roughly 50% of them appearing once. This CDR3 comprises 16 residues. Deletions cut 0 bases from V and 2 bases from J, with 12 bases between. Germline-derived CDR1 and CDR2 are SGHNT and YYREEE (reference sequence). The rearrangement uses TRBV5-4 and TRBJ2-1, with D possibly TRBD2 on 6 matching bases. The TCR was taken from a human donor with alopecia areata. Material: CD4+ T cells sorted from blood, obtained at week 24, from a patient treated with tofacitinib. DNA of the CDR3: TGTGCCAGCAGCTTGGCCGGTCCGGGGGCCTACAATGAGCAGTTCTTC. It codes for CASSLAGPGAYNEQFF.